This T cell receptor beta chain was identified in a study of CD8+ T cells in alopecia areata (dated by TCRdb to the late 2010s). Broadly, across the study: Treated patients were enrolled in an open-label pilot trial of oral tofacitinib, 5 to 10 mg twice daily, for moderate-to-severe alopecia areata. TCRbeta CDR3 regions were amplified by immunoSEQ multiplex PCR using 35 Vbeta forward and 13 Jbeta reverse primers. Biopsies were taken from tofacitinib-treated patients at baseline and at 4 and 24 weeks of treatment, and a later scalp biopsy was taken in several of the tofacitinib-treated patients. Scalp clonality was compared among normal scalp (n=4), patchy alopecia areata scalp (n=8), and alopecia totalis/universalis scalp (n=8). Patients stayed on tofacitinib for 6 to 18 months and then had 6 months of follow-up off drug so that delayed response and recurrence could be assessed. High-throughput TCRbeta sequencing was used to examine T cell clonal expansion in alopecia areata in both the C3H/HeJ mouse model and human patients. RNA was obtained with the PAXgene miRNA kit for fixed scalp, the miRNeasy kit for PBMCs, and the RNeasy kit for mouse skin. Human TCRbeta sequencing covered scalp tissue and sorted CD4+ and CD8+ peripheral blood T cells from patchy and totalis/universalis alopecia areata patients and healthy controls. Overall study outcomes, separate from this receptor: Unlike mouse skin, which is dominated by gammadelta T cells, normal human skin has resident alphabeta T cells that are also sequenced, and this complicates analysis of the scalp TCR repertoire. Compared with mice, TCR sequences shared between patients were less clear, possibly partly because of HLA diversity across the patient population. Lesional scalp, especially in alopecia totalis/universalis, showed higher clonality and more expanded CD8+ clones than normal scalp, suggesting antigenic drive.

Libraries came from the immunoSEQ multiplex PCR assay. For TCR sequencing, RNA was extracted from every sample and reverse transcribed into cDNA to serve as template. First-strand cDNA was synthesized using SuperScript III with a 2:1 mix of oligo-dT and random hexamers. Amplification bias was assessed with a synthetic immune receptor repertoire, and residual bias was removed computationally. The published analysis was carried out like this. After raw reads were preprocessed to remove errors, the CDR3 was defined following IMGT conventions as running from the conserved cysteine to phenylalanine. Clonality was computed as 1 minus the Shannon entropy, with the entropy normalized by log2 of the number of productive unique TCRs. Whether scalp clones were CD4 or CD8 was inferred by matching scalp TCRbeta sequences against CD4 and CD8 repertoires sorted from blood. The source is immuneACCESS, and TCRdb retained only in-frame sequences with V and J called. Part of the clones is not carried over; for the studies checked, unresolved V genes explain less than half of this, and the remainder is unexplained. V and J calls and clone size come straight from that table; D and trimming were deduced from the DNA. For this sample the table gives approximately 150,000 clones, of which 51% were detected only once. About 1% of the sample is held by the ten biggest clonotypes.

The meaning of the sample's time point label: baseline before oral tofacitinib. Lesional scalp punch biopsies and peripheral blood were collected from alopecia areata patients. After PBMCs were isolated by density centrifugation and stained for CD3, CD4 and CD8, a FACSAria was used to sort CD4+ and CD8+ T cells. Remarks on this clone: Its antigen remains undetermined. Base qualities were left out, and no much larger clone turns up one base away.

The sequenced sample was CD4+ T cells sorted from blood, obtained at week 0. The receptor was derived from a human donor with alopecia areata.

The nucleotide sequence reads as follows: TGTGCCAGCAGCCGCCTAACAGGGGGGAGGAACACTGAAGCTTTCTTT. It specifies CASSRLTGGRNTEAFF. The sequence joins TRBV7-9 to TRBJ1-1, with 8 middle bases fitting TRBD1. The CDR3 has 16 amino acids, counting the end cysteine and phenylalanine. The read is trimmed to its CDR3 DNA, 48 bases read in frame from base 1. The germline V gene (reference sequence) gives CDR1 as SEHNR and CDR2 as FQNEAQ. Ends trimmed: V by 5 bases, J by 1 base; bases unmatched to a gene: 9.